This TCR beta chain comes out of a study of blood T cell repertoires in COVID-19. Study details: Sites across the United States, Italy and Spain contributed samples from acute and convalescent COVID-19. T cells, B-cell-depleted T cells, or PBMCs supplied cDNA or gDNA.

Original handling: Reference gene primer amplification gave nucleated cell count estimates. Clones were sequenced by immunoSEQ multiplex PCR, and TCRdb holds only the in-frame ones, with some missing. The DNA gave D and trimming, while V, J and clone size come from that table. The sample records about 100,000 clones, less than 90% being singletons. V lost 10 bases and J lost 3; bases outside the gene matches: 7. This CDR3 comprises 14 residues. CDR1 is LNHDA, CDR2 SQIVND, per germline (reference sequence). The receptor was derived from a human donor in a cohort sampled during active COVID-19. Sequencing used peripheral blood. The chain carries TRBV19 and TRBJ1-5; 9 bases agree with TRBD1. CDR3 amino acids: CATGQGRSNQPQHF. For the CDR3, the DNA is TGTGCCACAGGACAGGGGCGGTCCAATCAGCCCCAGCATTTT. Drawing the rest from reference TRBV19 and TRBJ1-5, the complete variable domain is DGGITQSPKYLFRKEGQNVTLSCEQNLNHDAMYWYRQDPGQGLRLIYYSQIVNDFQKGDIAEGYSVSREKKESFPLTVTSAQKNPTAFYLCATGQGRSNQPQHFGDGTRLSIL.